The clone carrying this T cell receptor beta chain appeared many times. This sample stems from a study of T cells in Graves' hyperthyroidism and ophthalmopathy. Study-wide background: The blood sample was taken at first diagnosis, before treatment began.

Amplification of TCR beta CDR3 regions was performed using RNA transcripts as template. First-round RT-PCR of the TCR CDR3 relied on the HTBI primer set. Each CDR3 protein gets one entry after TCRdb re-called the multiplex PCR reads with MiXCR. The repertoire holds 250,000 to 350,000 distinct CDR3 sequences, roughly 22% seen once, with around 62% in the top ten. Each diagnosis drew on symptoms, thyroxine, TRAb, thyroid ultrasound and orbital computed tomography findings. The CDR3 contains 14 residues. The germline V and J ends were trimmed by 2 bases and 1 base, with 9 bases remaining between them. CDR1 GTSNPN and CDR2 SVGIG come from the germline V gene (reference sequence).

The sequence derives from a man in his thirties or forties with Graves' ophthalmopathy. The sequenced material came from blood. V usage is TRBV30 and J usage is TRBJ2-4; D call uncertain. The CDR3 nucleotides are TGTGCCTGGAGTAAGGGCGGTGCCAAAAACATTCAGTACTTC. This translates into CAWSKGGAKNIQYF.